This TCR beta chain is from a study of cytomegalovirus exposure and HLA in healthy donors. A multiplex PCR was run with 60 Vbeta primers and 13 Jbeta primers. This table comes from immunoSEQ multiplex PCR, and its TCRdb copy is limited to in-frame clones, with some not included. The table includes 150,000 to 200,000 clones, roughly 77% detected once. The CDR3 totals 13 residues. The germline CDR1 and CDR2 sequences are MNHEY and SMNVEV (reference sequence). This TCR derives from a woman aged 40-49 years in good health and CMV-seropositive. The sequencing input was PBMCs. This rearrangement joins TRBV27 to TRBJ2-5, with 7 bases identical to TRBD1. The last part of the DNA fits TRBJ2-7 better; the J call may be wrong. The CDR3 here is CASSQRGRYEQYF. DNA of the CDR3: TGTGCCAGCAGTCAAAGGGGGCGCTACGAGCAGTACTTC.